One T cell receptor (beta chain) is described in this entry. Its matching antigen is unknown. These data are taken from a study of T cells in localized non-small cell lung cancer. Study results and limitations: Uninvolved adjacent lung had higher T cell clonality than tumor and all other tissues. A median of approximately 60 of the top 100 tumor clones appeared in adjacent lung, which was paired and uninvolved. Greater T cell density in blood accompanied longer overall survival. Because sequencing included only one region (of the tumor), heterogeneity remains possible.

Deletions cut 11 bases from V and 6 bases from J, with 20 bases between. The CDR3 contains 15 residues. The germline gives CDR1 LNHDA, CDR2 SQIVND (reference sequence). Produced via immunoSEQ multiplex PCR; TCRdb's table is partial and in-frame only. The table lists tens of thousands of clones, roughly 90% of them singletons, with around a fifth in the top ten. The clonotype was recovered from a male donor aged 60 or over with stage III squamous cell lung carcinoma. Sequenced material: peripheral blood, taken before any cancer treatment. The chain joins TRBV19 to TRBJ1-6, with TRBD1 as a possible D gene (6 bases). CDR3 coding DNA: TGTGCCCGGGTACAAGGCAGGGGAATTAATTCACCCCTCCACTTT. It yields the protein CARVQGRGINSPLHF. Variable domain in full (rest from reference TRBV19 and TRBJ1-6): DGGITQSPKYLFRKEGQNVTLSCEQNLNHDAMYWYRQDPGQGLRLIYYSQIVNDFQKGDIAEGYSVSREKKESFPLTVTSAQKNPTAFYLCARVQGRGINSPLHFGNGTRLTVT.